This T cell receptor (beta chain) originates from a study of blood T cell repertoires in COVID-19. The overall study: Both acute and convalescent COVID-19 samples were obtained from the United States, Italy and Spain.

Sequenced by immunoSEQ multiplex PCR; TCRdb stores in-frame clones only, minus some. Among fewer than 300,000 clones, roughly nine tenths were seen once, and the ten largest hold about 9.8%. The CDR3 covers 14 residues. Germline V gives CDR1 MNHEY, CDR2 SVGAGI. V gave up 10 bases and J gave up 2 bases, with 15 bases separating them. J is TRBJ1-5 and V is TRBV6-5, with unresolved D. The specimen was peripheral blood. The clonotype originates from a man aged 40-55 years who had recovered from COVID-19. The CDR3 region has the DNA TGTGCCACCTCGGGGAGCATGGGCAATCAGCCCCAGCATTTT. Protein sequence: CATSGSMGNQPQHF.